This T cell receptor (beta chain) was recorded in a study of shared clonotypes between healthy human individuals. Turning to the study itself: CD4 naive and memory got three plates each, CD8 naive two, CD8 memory one.

Study-wide results and limits: The small donor group covered limited genetic and exposure diversity. Naive subsets tended to show greater estimated richness than memory subsets. The study's rarefaction showed incomplete sorted-subset sequencing despite large depth.

V lost 5 bases, J lost 4 bases, and 11 bases lay in between. The CDR3 is 13 amino acids. The germline V gene encodes CDR1 MDHEN and CDR2 SYDVKM. Notes on this clone: Antigen unknown.

The table came from immunoSEQ multiplex PCR; TCRdb's copy has only in-frame clones and leaves some out. The data hold nearly 2 million clones, with roughly 94% observed a single time. It was CD45RO-negative cells, positively selected for CCR7, that made up naive CD8 cells, with terminally differentiated effector memory CD45RA+ cells excluded. The sample consisted of naive CD8+ T cells sorted from blood. The TCR sequence derives from a man in his late teens or twenties in good health. V is TRBV28 and J is TRBJ1-2; D unresolved. Here the CDR3 reads CASSPRGTYGYTF. Here the CDR3 DNA reads TGTGCCAGCAGTCCCCGTGGTACCTATGGCTACACCTTC.